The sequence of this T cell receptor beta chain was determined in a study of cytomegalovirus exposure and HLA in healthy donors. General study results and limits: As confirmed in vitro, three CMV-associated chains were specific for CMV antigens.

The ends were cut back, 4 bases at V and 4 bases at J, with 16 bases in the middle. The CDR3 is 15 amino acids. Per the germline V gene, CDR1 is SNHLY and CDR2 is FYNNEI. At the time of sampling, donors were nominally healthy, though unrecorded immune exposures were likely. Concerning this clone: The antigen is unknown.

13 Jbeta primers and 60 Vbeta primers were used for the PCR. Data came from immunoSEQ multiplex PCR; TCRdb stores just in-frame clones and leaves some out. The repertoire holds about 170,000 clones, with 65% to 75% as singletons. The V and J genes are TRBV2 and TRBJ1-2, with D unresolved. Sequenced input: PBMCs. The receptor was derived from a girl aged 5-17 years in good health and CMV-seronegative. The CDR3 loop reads CASSGMGGEGYGYTF. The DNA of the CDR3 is TGTGCCAGCAGTGGGATGGGTGGGGAGGGCTATGGCTACACCTTC.